These 9 T cell receptor beta chains originate from one sample sequenced in a study of blood T cell repertoires in COVID-19. Libraries were prepared by immunoSEQ multiplex PCR; TCRdb keeps only in-frame clonotypes and omits some of them. The sample includes under 250,000 clones, about 83% of them seen just once. Sequenced material: peripheral blood. The origin of the receptors is a woman aged 40 to 50 with active or convalescent COVID-19.

This chain links TRBV27 with TRBJ1-2, with 9 nucleotides matching TRBD1. Germline V gene data show CDR1 as MNHEY and CDR2 as SMNVEV (reference sequence). J lost 7 bases, V lost 0 bases, and 12 bases had no gene match. The CDR3 sequence is 17 residues long. CDR3 amino acids: CASSLSLGTGQGAGYTF. CDR3 coding DNA: TGTGCCAGCAGTTTATCTCTCGGGACGGGACAGGGAGCTGGCTACACCTTC.

The chain couples TRBV24-1 to TRBJ2-1; 8 nucleotides match TRBD2. This CDR3 spans 17 amino acids. Germline CDR1 and CDR2: KGHDR and SFDVKD. V lost 5 bases, J lost 6 bases, and 14 bases stayed unmatched. The CDR3 nucleotides are TGTGCCACCAGTGCCCGGGCTGGGACTAGTATAAGCAATGAGCAGTTCTTC. Translation: CATSARAGTSISNEQFF.

V gene TRBV18 combines with J gene TRBJ2-7, with 7 bases matching TRBD1. J was trimmed by 7 bases and V by 6 bases; bases with no gene match: 9. The germline V gene encodes CDR1 KGHSH and CDR2 LQKENI. The CDR3 consists of 13 residues. The CDR3 DNA reads as TGTGCCAGCTCCTTAGACAGGGCTGGTGAGCAGTACTTC. Its protein is CASSLDRAGEQYF.

This clone was counted a few times. The genes are TRBV29-1 and TRBJ1-2; a weak D match, TRBD1 (5 bases). This CDR3 region has 16 residues. Germline assignment: CDR1 SQVTM and CDR2 ANQGSEA. V lost 3 bases and J 6 bases, leaving 23 bases between the germline ends. The CDR3 sequence: CSVDNFGTVGGDGYTF. DNA of the CDR3: TGCAGCGTTGATAATTTTGGGACCGTGGGGGGGGATGGCTACACCTTC.

This clone appeared a few times. The chain couples TRBV6-5 to TRBJ2-7; 9 bases line up with TRBD2. The germline V gene encodes CDR1 MNHEY and CDR2 SVGAGI. The V gene end was trimmed by 7 bases and the J gene end by 7 bases; junction bases not matched to a gene: 8. The CDR3 spans 13 residues. CDR3 in DNA: TGTGCCAGCACCTTTAGCGGGAGCGAGGAGCAGTACTTC. It specifies CASTFSGSEEQYF.

The J gene is TRBJ1-2, the V gene TRBV20-1; no clear D gene. Trimming took 7 bases from V and 12 from J, leaving 18 bases between them. CDR1 and CDR2 (germline): DFQATT, SNEGSKA (reference sequence). CDR3 length: 11 residues. In nucleotides, the CDR3 is TGCAGTGTCGTTGGCGGGGTTGTTCACACCTTC. Translation gives CSVVGGVVHTF.

This sequence joins TRBV19 and TRBJ1-2; a weak D match, TRBD1 (6 bases). This CDR3 is 17 amino acids long. Trimming left V 7 bases short and J 9 bases short, with 30 bases between. Germline V gives CDR1 LNHDA, CDR2 SQIVND (reference sequence). CDR3 residues: CASTESGQGKLLGRYTF. The DNA for the CDR3 is TGTGCCAGTACCGAGTCGGGGCAGGGGAAGCTCTTGGGGCGCTACACCTTC.

V gene TRBV28 combines with J gene TRBJ1-2, with unresolved D. This CDR3 is built from 12 residues. V gave up 4 bases and J gave up 7 bases, with 10 bases separating them. CDR1 and CDR2 from the germline V gene are MDHEN and SYDVKM. The CDR3 is CASSSGSGGYTF. DNA for the CDR3: TGTGCCAGCAGTTCCGGTTCGGGTGGCTACACCTTC.

J is TRBJ1-2 and V is TRBV7-2, with TRBD1 matching 7 bases. With 4 bases clipped from V and 5 bases from J, the junction kept 4 bases outside the gene matches. The CDR3 is made up of 13 amino acids. The germline V gene has CDR1 SGHTA and CDR2 FQGNSA. CDR3 in amino acids: CASSYDREYGYTF. CDR3 DNA: TGTGCCAGCAGCTACGACAGGGAGTATGGCTACACCTTC.